These 4 T cell receptor beta chains originate from one sample sequenced in a study of blood T cell repertoires in COVID-19. Assay used: immunoSEQ multiplex PCR; TCRdb lists only in-frame clones, some missing. The data show tens of thousands of clones, around 80% seen once. The sample was peripheral blood. All receptors derive from a woman over 75 with active or convalescent COVID-19.

This chain uses TRBV6-2 or TRBV6-3 with TRBJ2-3; D is perhaps TRBD1 (5 bases). This CDR3 comprises 15 residues. Trimming took off 4 bases at V and 2 bases at J, with 13 bases between the two ends. Germline CDR1 is MNHEY and CDR2 is SVGEGT. The CDR3 DNA follows: TGTGCCAGCAGTTCTGCCCAGGGATTCACAGATACGCAGTATTTT. Amino acid sequence: CASSSAQGFTDTQYF.

The rearrangement uses TRBV21-1 and TRBJ1-2; TRBD1, the D gene given by the table, was not confirmed from the DNA. TRBV21-1 counts as a pseudogene. The CDR3 length is 18 residues. In DNA, the CDR3 is TGTGCCAGCCCCAAAAGAAGGAGGATGAGGGGGATGAACTATGGCTACACCTTC. It yields the protein CASPKRRRMRGMNYGYTF.

The J gene is TRBJ1-2, the V gene TRBV7-2; TRBD1 might be the D (6 bases). Germline-derived CDR1 and CDR2 are SGHTA and FQGNSA. This CDR3 has 18 amino acids. V dropped 0 bases and J dropped 1 base, with 18 bases sitting between them. The CDR3 loop reads CASSLALQQGNFNYGYTF. CDR3 DNA: TGTGCCAGCAGCTTAGCGCTTCAGCAGGGGAATTTTAACTATGGCTACACCTTC.

This clone was found once. V usage is TRBV5-1 and J usage is TRBJ2-1; D is perhaps TRBD1 (5 bases). V lost 0 bases, J lost 3 bases, and 7 bases lay in between. CDR1 SGHRS and CDR2 YFSETQ come from the germline V gene. The CDR3 totals 14 residues. Here the CDR3 DNA reads TGCGCCAGCAGCTTGGCCGACAGCTACAATGAGCAGTTCTTC. Residues: CASSLADSYNEQFF. Drawing the rest from reference TRBV5-1 and TRBJ2-1, the complete variable domain is KAGVTQTPRYLIKTRGQQVTLSCSPISGHRSVSWYQQTPGQGLQFLFEYFSETQRNKGNFPGRFSGRQFSNSRSEMNVSTLELGDSALYLCASSLADSYNEQFFGPGTRLTVL.